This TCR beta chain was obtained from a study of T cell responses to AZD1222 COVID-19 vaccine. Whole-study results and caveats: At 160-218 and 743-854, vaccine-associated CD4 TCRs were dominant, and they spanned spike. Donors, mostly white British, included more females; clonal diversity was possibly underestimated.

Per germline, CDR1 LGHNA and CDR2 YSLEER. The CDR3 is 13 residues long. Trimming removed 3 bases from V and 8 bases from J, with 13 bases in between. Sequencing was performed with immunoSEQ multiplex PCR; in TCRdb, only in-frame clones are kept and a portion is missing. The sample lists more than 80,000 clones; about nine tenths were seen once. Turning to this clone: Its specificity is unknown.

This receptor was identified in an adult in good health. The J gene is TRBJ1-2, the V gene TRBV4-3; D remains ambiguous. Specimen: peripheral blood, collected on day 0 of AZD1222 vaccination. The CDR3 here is CASSQGPREGYTF. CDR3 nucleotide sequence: TGCGCCAGCAGCCAGGGTCCCCGGGAAGGCTACACCTTC.